This T cell receptor beta chain is drawn from a study of cytomegalovirus exposure and HLA in healthy donors. CDR1 SEHNR and CDR2 FQNEAQ come from the germline V gene (reference sequence). The V and J ends lost 2 bases and 3 bases, in that order; junction bases with no gene match: 4. This CDR3 has 15 residues. The PCR had 60 Vbeta and 13 Jbeta primers. Data came from immunoSEQ multiplex PCR; TCRdb stores just in-frame clones and leaves some out. With around 100,000 clones in the sample, the ten largest clones hold 6.8%. The chain employs TRBV7-9 and TRBJ2-5; the match to TRBD2 covers 9 bases. The sequence derives from a man aged 35-49 years in good health and CMV-seropositive. The sequenced sample was PBMCs. The CDR3: CASSLSASGKETQYF. In DNA, the CDR3 is TGTGCCAGCAGCTTATCGGCTAGCGGGAAAGAGACCCAGTACTTC.